Shown below are 10 T cell receptor beta chains from a single sample sequenced in a study of control samples from healthy donors and cancer patients. Clones were read by immunoSEQ multiplex PCR, and TCRdb kept only the in-frame ones, dropping some. This table holds 150,000 to 200,000 clones, just over 90% found once. The sample comprised blood. The source of these receptors is a man aged 30 to 39 in good health.

The rearrangement joins TRBV2 to TRBJ1-1; no firm D call. Germline V CDR1 and CDR2: SNHLY, FYNNEI. The CDR3 has 13 amino acids. The V end was cut by 4 bases, the J end by 2 bases, with 8 bases between. The CDR3 coding sequence is TGTGCCAGCAGTGGTGAGGGAAACACTGAAGCTTTCTTT. Translating gives CASSGEGNTEAFF.

On this clone: Other DNA sequences in this specimen translate into the identical CDR3. The chain is built from TRBV7-2 and TRBJ1-2, with D possibly TRBD1 on 6 matching bases. This CDR3 has 13 residues. Germline V CDR1 and CDR2: SGHTA, FQGNSA. With 5 bases removed from V and 2 bases from J, the gap between germline ends came to 9 bases. CDR3 loop: CASSPDRNYGYTF. CDR3 in DNA: TGTGCCAGCAGCCCTGACAGGAACTATGGCTACACCTTC.

The rearrangement joins TRBV30 to TRBJ2-2, with D possibly being TRBD2 (6 bases). CDR3 length: 13 residues. Germline values: CDR1 GTSNPN, CDR2 SVGIG (reference sequence). Trimming stripped 1 base from V and 8 bases from J, with 11 bases between. CDR3 in amino acids: CAWSGHGGGELFF. CDR3 coding DNA: TGTGCCTGGAGTGGCCACGGAGGGGGGGAGCTGTTTTTT.

The sample holds many counts of this clone. V gene TRBV28 combines with J gene TRBJ2-1, with D tentatively TRBD2 (6 bases). The ends were cut back, 5 bases at V and 4 bases at J, with 18 bases in the middle. Germline CDR1 reads MDHEN; CDR2 reads SYDVKM. There are 16 residues in the CDR3. For the CDR3, the DNA is TGTGCCAGCAGTGGTCCCCGGGTAGCGGAGTACAATGAGCAGTTCTTC. The encoded protein is CASSGPRVAEYNEQFF.

CDR3 residues: CASSEGGLRWGMNTEAFF. The CDR3 DNA reads as TGTGCCAGCAGTGAAGGGGGACTCCGGTGGGGCATGAACACTGAAGCTTTCTTT. J is TRBJ1-1 and V is TRBV6-1; the D gene is possibly TRBD1 (5 bases). The CDR3 extends over 18 amino acids. Looked up from germline, CDR1 is MNHNS and CDR2 is SASEGT. Deletions cut 1 base from V and 0 bases from J, with 18 bases between.

The genes are TRBV10-1 and TRBJ2-2, with D unclear. V was clipped by 3 bases and J by 3 bases, with 8 bases between them. The CDR3 spans 14 residues. The germline V gene encodes CDR1 WNHNN and CDR2 SYGVQD (reference sequence). DNA for the CDR3: TGCGCCAGCAGTGATACTGAGGACACCGGGGAGCTGTTTTTT. Amino acids: CASSDTEDTGELFF.

The V call is TRBV7-9, the J call TRBJ1-1; D gene unclear. There are 14 residues in the CDR3. V lost 4 bases and J lost 3, with 12 bases in between. Germline V CDR1 and CDR2: SEHNR, FQNEAQ (reference sequence). The CDR3, as DNA: TGTGCCAGCAGCTCCGCGACTTGGGACACTGAAGCTTTCTTT. Its protein product is CASSSATWDTEAFF.

This clone showed up just a few times. The V call is TRBV5-4, the J call TRBJ2-5; TRBD2 agrees at 12 bases. Germline V lookup: CDR1 SGHNT, CDR2 YYREEE (reference sequence). This CDR3 is built from 15 residues. Losses at the gene ends were 3 bases for V and 4 bases for J; bases not matched to a gene: 4. CDR3 in DNA: TGTGCCAGCAGCTCCCCGACTAGCGGGAGAGAGACCCAGTACTTC. Its translation: CASSSPTSGRETQYF.

The chain uses TRBV7-9 and TRBJ1-4; 12 nucleotides line up with TRBD1. Germline-derived CDR1 and CDR2 are SEHNR and FQNEAQ (reference sequence). Losses at the gene ends were 9 bases for V and 7 bases for J; bases not matched to a gene: 15. CDR3 length equals 17 residues. CDR3 sequence (DNA): TGTGCCAGTAACTCCGGGACAGGGGGCGAAAGGGGTGAAAAACTGTTTTTT. As protein: CASNSGTGGERGEKLFF.

V and J are TRBV6-5 and TRBJ1-2, with TRBD1 as a possible D gene (6 bases). Trimming took off 5 bases at V and 4 bases at J, with 14 bases between the two ends. This CDR3 is 14 amino acids long. The germline V gene has CDR1 MNHEY and CDR2 SVGAGI. This chain's CDR3 is CASSRGGEGYGYTF. CDR3 sequence (DNA): TGTGCCAGCAGTAGGGGGGGAGAGGGCTATGGCTACACCTTC.